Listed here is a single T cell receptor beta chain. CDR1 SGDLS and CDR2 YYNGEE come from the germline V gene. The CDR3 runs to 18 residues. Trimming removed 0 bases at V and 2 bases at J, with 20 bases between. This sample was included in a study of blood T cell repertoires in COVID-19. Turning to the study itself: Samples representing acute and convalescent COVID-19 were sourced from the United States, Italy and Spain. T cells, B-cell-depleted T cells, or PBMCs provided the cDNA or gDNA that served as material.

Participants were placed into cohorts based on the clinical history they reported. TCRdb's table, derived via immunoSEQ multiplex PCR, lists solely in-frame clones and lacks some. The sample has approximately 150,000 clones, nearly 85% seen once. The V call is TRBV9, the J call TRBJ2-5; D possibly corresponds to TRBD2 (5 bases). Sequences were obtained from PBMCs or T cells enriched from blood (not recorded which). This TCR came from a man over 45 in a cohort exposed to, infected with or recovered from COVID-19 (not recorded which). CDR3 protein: CASSVGSGNLIWQETQYF. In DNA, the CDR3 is TGTGCCAGCAGCGTAGGATCGGGAAACCTTATCTGGCAAGAGACCCAGTACTTC. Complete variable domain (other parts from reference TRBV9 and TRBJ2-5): DSGVTQTPKHLITATGQRVTLRCSPRSGDLSVYWYQQSLDQGLQFLIQYYNGEERAKGNILERFSAQQFPDLHSELNLSSLELGDSALYFCASSVGSGNLIWQETQYFGPGTRLLVL.